This entry concerns a single T cell receptor beta chain. Its antigen is currently unknown. At one of its ends the junction is not consistent with the germline gene, which may arise from a read error. These data are taken from a study of cytomegalovirus exposure and HLA in healthy donors. PCR primers comprised 60 Vbeta and 13 Jbeta primers. Profiling relied on immunoSEQ multiplex PCR, and the TCRdb table lists in-frame clones only, not all of them. In the table there are 150,000 to 200,000 clones, over 80% of which are singletons. In germline, CDR1 is SGHTA, CDR2 FQGNSA. This CDR3 has 12 residues. Broader study findings: Cytomegalovirus status, reportedly, was diagnosed with high specificity and sensitivity by the classifier.

Sequencing was performed on PBMCs. The sequence was obtained from a man aged 45-60 years in good health and CMV-seropositive. This chain joins TRBV7-2 and TRBJ1-2; 9 bases match TRBD1. CDR3 coding DNA: TGTGCCAGCAGCAAACAAGGACAGGGGCCCATCTTC. This sequence encodes CASSKQGQGPIF.